This T cell receptor (beta chain) was obtained from a study of cytomegalovirus exposure and HLA in healthy donors. This clone was counted a single time. The repertoire was sequenced with immunoSEQ multiplex PCR; TCRdb's copy has only in-frame clones and lacks some. Of about 280,000 clones listed, approximately 88% were seen once; the top ten hold about 0.9%. CDR3 length equals 13 residues. Between the trimmed V and J ends, which lost 7 bases and 4 bases, there was a span of 17 bases. The V gene's germline CDR1 is SQVTM and CDR2 ANQGSEA. The receptor's source is a woman under 30 in good health and CMV-seronegative. The source material was PBMCs. The chain combines TRBV29-1 with TRBJ2-7, with D possibly matching TRBD2 (5 bases). CDR3 sequence (DNA): TGCAGCGCCGAGAGGGCTTCCCCATACGAGCAGTACTTC. Translated: CSAERASPYEQYF.